This T cell receptor beta chain is from a study of prognosis after radiotherapy for stage I lung cancer. Turning to the study itself: Concurrent therapy with stereotactic body radiotherapy was received by no patient.

Overall study findings and caveats: When patients developed distant metastases, their Shannon entropy after stereotactic body radiation therapy was lower.

As regards this clonotype: No antigen is known for it. A read error is likely here: a far larger clone is one base away.

The junction had 13 bases not matched to a gene; V was cut back by 6 bases and J by 5 bases. There are 15 residues in the CDR3. For each of two time points, a roughly 6.2-milliliter draw of peripheral blood was taken. The genomic DNA TCR beta CDR3 region underwent two rounds of multiplex PCR. Every TRBV and TRBJ gene had its own specific primer in first-round PCR. TCRdb reanalysed the multiplex PCR reads using MiXCR and keeps one entry per CDR3 protein. Among 20,000 to 30,000 distinct CDR3 sequences listed, just over 40% were seen once. The receptor was derived from a donor at least 50 years old with non-small cell lung cancer. The chain carries TRBV12-3 or TRBV12-4 and TRBJ2-7; 7 nucleotides agree with TRBD2. Sequenced material: PBMCs, taken before or after stereotactic body radiation therapy (not recorded which). The CDR3 DNA reads as TGTGCCAGCAGGGGCCGAGCGGGGATTCCGGACGAGCAGTACTTC. The encoded protein is CASRGRAGIPDEQYF.